This T cell receptor (beta chain) was recovered during a study of blood T cell repertoires in COVID-19. Repertoires were generated with immunoSEQ multiplex PCR, while TCRdb's copy carries only in-frame clones and drops some. This sample has around 150,000 clones; 60% to 85% occur once, and the top ten carry roughly 8.6%. V was pared by 4 bases and J by 3 bases, with 13 bases between. The germline gives CDR1 LNHDA, CDR2 SQIVND (reference sequence). This CDR3 is 16 amino acids long. The rearrangement links TRBV19 to TRBJ2-6, with TRBD2 as a possible D gene (6 bases). This TCR came from a man aged 60 to 75 with acute or convalescent COVID-19. The sample comprised peripheral blood. The CDR3 DNA reads TGTGCCAGTAGTAACATGGGGGGTGTTGGGGCCAACGTCCTGACTTTC. Its protein product is CASSNMGGVGANVLTF.